Following are 27 T cell receptor beta chains from one sample sequenced in a study of T-cell reconstitution after alpha-beta-depleted transplantation in children. Preparation of the TCRbeta library involved a method that used unique molecular identifiers. TCRdb reanalysed the PCR reads using MiXCR and keeps one entry per CDR3 protein. The sample consists of about 400,000 distinct CDR3 sequences, 20% of them appearing once. The specimen was PBMCs from the stem cell graft donor, collected from the stem cell graft. Receptors were obtained from a human donor who donated a stem cell graft to a child with acute myeloid leukemia.

The rearrangement links TRBV5-1 to TRBJ2-3; 11 nucleotides agree with TRBD2. This CDR3 is built from 16 residues. V trimming: 2 bases; J trimming: 2 bases; junction bases outside the gene matches: 4. Germline V gene lookup returns CDR1 SGHRS and CDR2 YFSETQ. The CDR3 coding sequence is TGCGCCAGCAGCTTTCGACTAGCGGGAACCACAGATACGCAGTATTTT. Protein product: CASSFRLAGTTDTQYF.

CDR3 protein: CASSDLRMGKTQYF. For the CDR3, the DNA is TGCGCCAGCAGTGATTTGCGGATGGGGAAGACCCAGTACTTC. The chain has TRBV10-1 and TRBJ2-5; no clear D. Trimming pared 3 bases from V and 6 bases from J, leaving 14 bases between. The CDR3 length is 14 residues. The germline gives CDR1 WNHNN, CDR2 SYGVQD (reference sequence).

CDR3 sequence (DNA): TGTGCCAGCAGTACGCAGCCGTTTGAAGCTTTCTTT. Amino acid sequence: CASSTQPFEAFF. V usage is TRBV12-3 or TRBV12-4 and J usage is TRBJ1-1; D is ambiguous. The V end lost 5 bases, the J end lost 7 bases, and 11 bases lay between the germline ends. This CDR3 is 12 amino acids long.

The V and J genes are TRBV7-9 and TRBJ1-2; 7 bases line up with TRBD1. The germline gives CDR1 SEHNR, CDR2 FQNEAQ (reference sequence). The CDR3 has 13 amino acids. The trim removed 5 bases at V and 4 bases at J, leaving 4 bases unmatched. CDR3 in DNA: TGTGCCAGCAGCGCGGGACAGCTCTATGGCTACACCTTC. Encoded protein: CASSAGQLYGYTF.

The gene calls are TRBV3-1 and TRBJ2-7, with TRBD2 as a possible D gene (5 bases). The CDR3 is 15 amino acids. V lost 1 base to trimming and J lost 4 bases, with 14 bases between them. Germline V lookup: CDR1 LGHDT, CDR2 YNNKEL (reference sequence). CDR3 in amino acids: CASSQGTDYSYEQYF. The CDR3 coding sequence is TGTGCCAGCAGCCAAGGGACCGACTACTCGTACGAGCAGTACTTC.

The chain has TRBV15 and TRBJ2-5, with TRBD2 identical over 7 bases. CDR1 is LNHNV and CDR2 is YYDKDF in the germline V gene (reference sequence). The CDR3 consists of 15 residues. The trim removed 2 bases at V and 4 bases at J, leaving 7 bases unmatched. This CDR3 is CATSRTLAALETQYF. Written as DNA, the CDR3 is TGTGCCACCAGCAGAACCCTAGCGGCCTTAGAGACCCAGTACTTC.

J is TRBJ1-1 and V is TRBV7-3; 8 bases agree with TRBD1. Germline CDR1 SGHTA, CDR2 FQGTGA. With V trimmed by 5 bases and J by 5 bases, 7 bases remained unmatched. CDR3 length: 14 residues. The CDR3 is CASSGQGPGTEAFF. DNA for the CDR3: TGTGCCAGCAGCGGACAGGGCCCGGGGACTGAAGCTTTCTTT.

The chain links TRBV20-1 to TRBJ2-3; D is possibly TRBD2 (5 bases). Per germline, CDR1 DFQATT and CDR2 SNEGSKA (reference sequence). Trimming took off 5 bases at V and 5 bases at J, with 8 bases between the two ends. The CDR3 is made up of 11 amino acids. As DNA, the CDR3 is TGCAGTGCTTCCGGGATAGATACGCAGTATTTT. Translating it yields CSASGIDTQYF.

The chain is built from TRBV10-2 and TRBJ2-1, with TRBD1 identical over 8 bases. Germline CDR1 WSHSY, CDR2 SAAADI. J lost 0 bases, V lost 5 bases, and 6 bases had no gene match. The CDR3 runs 16 residues. CDR3 in amino acids: CASSTTGAASYNEQFF. The CDR3 DNA reads as TGCGCCAGCAGTACGACAGGGGCCGCCTCCTACAATGAGCAGTTCTTC.

This sequence joins TRBV27 and TRBJ2-1; 8 positions match TRBD2. The CDR3 is made up of 17 amino acids. Germline values: CDR1 MNHEY, CDR2 SMNVEV (reference sequence). V gave up 5 bases and J gave up 4 bases; unmatched junction bases: 13. DNA of the CDR3: TGTGCCAGCAGTCACCTGTGGGGACTAGGACCTTACAATGAGCAGTTCTTC. Translated: CASSHLWGLGPYNEQFF.

This clonotype was seen a few times. V is TRBV5-1 and J is TRBJ1-1; D is perhaps TRBD1 (6 bases). Germline-derived CDR1 and CDR2 are SGHRS and YFSETQ. Trimming stripped 0 bases from V and 0 bases from J, with 12 bases between. The CDR3 covers 16 residues. The CDR3 sequence: CASSLASGVMNTEAFF. For the CDR3, the DNA is TGCGCCAGCAGCTTGGCCTCAGGGGTCATGAACACTGAAGCTTTCTTT. Using reference TRBV5-1 and TRBJ1-1 for the parts outside the CDR3, the full variable domain is KAGVTQTPRYLIKTRGQQVTLSCSPISGHRSVSWYQQTPGQGLQFLFEYFSETQRNKGNFPGRFSGRQFSNSRSEMNVSTLELGDSALYLCASSLASGVMNTEAFFGQGTRLTVV.

The rearrangement joins TRBV5-1 to TRBJ2-1, with 14 bases lining up with TRBD2. Germline loops: CDR1 SGHRS, CDR2 YFSETQ. V shed 4 bases, J shed 7 bases, and the junction held 7 bases outside the gene matches. This CDR3 has 16 residues. Here the CDR3 reads CASSLGGLAGVNEQFF. The CDR3 bases are TGCGCCAGCAGCCTGGGGGGACTAGCGGGAGTTAATGAGCAGTTCTTC.

This clonotype was seen many times. This chain links TRBV27 with TRBJ1-2; D gene uncertain. Trimming took off 5 bases at V and 8 bases at J, with 9 bases between the two ends. The germline gives CDR1 MNHEY, CDR2 SMNVEV (reference sequence). The CDR3 covers 11 residues. Here the CDR3 reads CASSASWGYTF. Here the CDR3 DNA reads TGTGCCAGCAGTGCTTCGTGGGGCTACACCTTC.

The chain carries TRBV27 and TRBJ2-7; perhaps D is TRBD1 or TRBD2 (5 bases each). Germline CDR1 is MNHEY and CDR2 is SMNVEV (reference sequence). V was cut by 6 bases and J by 6 bases, with 24 bases left in between. The CDR3 totals 16 residues. The CDR3 DNA sequence: TGTGCCAGCAGCCCCAAGGGGCCAGGGAGTCCCTCCGAGCAGTACTTC. Protein: CASSPKGPGSPSEQYF.

This chain connects TRBV7-2 to TRBJ2-7; TRBD2 aligns across 7 bases. Trimming cost V 0 bases and J 2 bases; bases outside gene matches: 4. The CDR3 is made up of 15 amino acids. Per the germline V gene, CDR1 is SGHTA and CDR2 is FQGNSA. As DNA, the CDR3 is TGTGCCAGCAGCTTAGCGGCGGGAGAGGCCTACGAGCAGTACTTC. Amino acid sequence: CASSLAAGEAYEQYF.

The chain employs TRBV5-1 and TRBJ2-7; no reliable D call. Germline lookup yields CDR1 SGHRS and CDR2 YFSETQ. Trimming removed 2 bases at V and 7 bases at J, with 13 bases between. The CDR3 covers 13 residues. Written as DNA, the CDR3 is TGCGCCAGCAGCTTAACAGAAGTCACGGAGCAGTACTTC. The encoded protein is CASSLTEVTEQYF. The whole variable domain, filled in from reference TRBV5-1 and TRBJ2-7, reads KAGVTQTPRYLIKTRGQQVTLSCSPISGHRSVSWYQQTPGQGLQFLFEYFSETQRNKGNFPGRFSGRQFSNSRSEMNVSTLELGDSALYLCASSLTEVTEQYFGPGTRLTVT.

A few counts support this clonotype. The rearrangement uses TRBV12-3 or TRBV12-4 and TRBJ2-7; D perhaps matches TRBD2 (6 bases). The CDR3 runs to 13 residues. V lost 1 base and J 6 bases, leaving 10 bases between the germline ends. CDR3 sequence (DNA): TGTGCCAGCAGTTTAGGTCTAGCGCGCGAGCAGTACTTC. Protein product: CASSLGLAREQYF.

In this sample, this clonotype turned up a few times. The chain couples TRBV12-3 or TRBV12-4 to TRBJ1-2; tentatively, D is TRBD1 (5 bases). The V gene lost 4 bases and the J gene lost 7 bases, with 13 bases spanning the gap. The CDR3 spans 13 residues. CDR3 nucleotide sequence: TGTGCCAGCAGTTCCGGAGGGGATTTTGGCTACACCTTC. Translating gives CASSSGGDFGYTF.

This clonotype was seen only a few times. The J gene is TRBJ2-1, the V gene TRBV2, with 11 bases aligning to TRBD2. There are 15 residues in the CDR3. The V segment lost 5 bases and the J segment 5 bases; nucleotides outside the gene matches: 5. Germline loops: CDR1 SNHLY, CDR2 FYNNEI. CDR3 sequence: CASSIRLAGNNEQFF. In nucleotides, the CDR3 is TGTGCCAGCAGTATTCGACTAGCGGGAAACAATGAGCAGTTCTTC. The entire variable domain, with the rest obtained from reference TRBV2 and TRBJ2-1, is as follows: EPEVTQTPSHQVTQMGQEVILRCVPISNHLYFYWYRQILGQKVEFLVSFYNNEISEKSEIFDDQFSVERPDGSNFTLKIRSTKLEDSAMYFCASSIRLAGNNEQFFGPGTRLTVL.

This chain connects TRBV5-5 to TRBJ1-5, with 10 bases matching TRBD1. This CDR3 has 16 residues. Trimming took 0 bases from V and 4 from J; bases not matched to a gene: 4. The germline V gene has CDR1 SGHKS and CDR2 YYEKEE (reference sequence). This chain's CDR3 is CASSLAPGQGNQPQHF. The CDR3 DNA reads TGTGCCAGCAGCTTGGCTCCGGGACAGGGGAATCAGCCCCAGCATTTT.

This rearrangement joins TRBV11-1 to TRBJ2-1; 11 nucleotides match TRBD2. V gave up 0 bases and J gave up 7 bases; unmatched junction bases: 11. The CDR3 consists of 18 residues. CDR1 SGHAT and CDR2 FQDESV come from the germline V gene (reference sequence). CDR3 coding DNA: TGTGCCAGCAGCTTAGCAGGTTTAGCGGGAGGGCCAGCGAATGAGCAGTTCTTC. Translation: CASSLAGLAGGPANEQFF.

The table lists this clonotype with many counts. The rearrangement links TRBV29-1 to TRBJ1-1, with 8 bases aligning to TRBD1. The CDR3 runs 18 residues. Germline trimming cut 6 bases from V and 1 base from J; bases unmatched to any gene: 19. The germline CDR1 and CDR2 sequences are SQVTM and ANQGSEA. As DNA, the CDR3 is TGCAGCGTCCCCCACCCCAGAGCAGGGGGCGGGTGGAACACTGAAGCTTTCTTT. This gives the protein CSVPHPRAGGGWNTEAFF.

The V gene is TRBV3-1, the J gene TRBJ2-4; D is undetermined. V lost 0 bases and J lost 9, with 6 bases in between. The V gene's germline CDR1 is LGHDT and CDR2 YNNKEL (reference sequence). There are 12 residues in the CDR3. CDR3 coding DNA: TGTGCCAGCAGCCAAGATGAAGTCATTCAGTACTTC. It is translated as CASSQDEVIQYF.

This chain links TRBV6-5 with TRBJ1-5; TRBD1 is a possible D gene (6 bases). V was shortened by 2 bases and J by 0 bases, with 14 bases between the two germline ends. Germline CDR1 is MNHEY and CDR2 is SVGAGI. This CDR3 comprises 17 residues. The chain's CDR3 is CASSYTDRIYSNQPQHF. The CDR3, as DNA: TGTGCCAGCAGTTACACCGACAGGATATATAGCAATCAGCCCCAGCATTTT.

This clonotype was seen a few times. The rearrangement joins TRBV12-3 or TRBV12-4 to TRBJ1-1; the D gene is possibly TRBD1 (6 bases). The CDR3 length is 14 residues. The ends were cut back, 6 bases at V and 1 base at J, with 12 bases in the middle. The CDR3 reads CASRGGGANTEAFF. Written as DNA, the CDR3 is TGTGCCAGCAGGGGAGGGGGAGCGAACACTGAAGCTTTCTTT.

This clonotype was counted between two and nine times. The gene calls are TRBV6-1 and TRBJ2-7; 12 bases are a match to TRBD2. The germline V gene encodes CDR1 MNHNS and CDR2 SASEGT. V lost 3 bases, J lost 0 bases, and 0 bases stayed unmatched. The CDR3 is 15 amino acids. The CDR3 nucleotides read TGTGCCAGCAGTGAGACTAGCGGGAGCTCCTACGAGCAGTACTTC. Its translation is CASSETSGSSYEQYF.

The V and J genes are TRBV28 and TRBJ2-2, with D unresolved. The CDR3 is 13 amino acids. Trimming stripped 7 bases from V and 9 bases from J, with 15 bases between. Germline assignment: CDR1 MDHEN and CDR2 SYDVKM. The CDR3 loop is CASTPLEGRELFF. The CDR3 DNA sequence: TGTGCCAGCACCCCGCTAGAAGGCCGGGAGCTGTTTTTT.